This is a list of T cell receptor beta chains from one sample in a study of CD8+CD57+ T cells in acquired aplastic anemia. Via MiXCR, TCRdb re-called the reads, giving one row per CDR3 protein. The repertoire has about 420,000 distinct CDR3 sequences, 55% to 70% of them found once; the top ten carry 3% to 4.5%. Sequenced: sorted CD4+, CD8+, or CD8+CD57+ T cells (not recorded which) from PBMCs. The receptors here all came from a human donor in good health, serving as a control. Each CDR3 is given with its conserved first and last residue. D genes are given only for firm matches. Expanded clones get a size class; other rows say once, few or many, or leave the size out.

V gene	D gene	J gene	clone size	CDR3 protein	CDR3 DNA
TRBV7-9	NA	TRBJ1-2	once	CASSFDMGYGYTF	TGTGCCAGCAGCTTTGATATGGGATATGGCTACACCTTC
TRBV5-1	TRBD1	TRBJ1-5	NA	CASSQDRGQTNQPQHF	TGCGCCAGCAGCCAGGACAGGGGGCAAACCAATCAGCCCCAGCATTTT
TRBV5-5	NA	TRBJ1-2	many	CASSSTYSDGSYGYTF	TGTGCCAGCAGCTCAACCTACTCGGACGGTTCTTATGGCTACACCTTC
TRBV19	NA	TRBJ1-2	once	CASSIGRFYGYTF	TGTGCCAGTAGTATCGGACGGTTCTATGGCTACACCTTC
TRBV7-3	TRBD1	TRBJ2-7	NA	CASGLTGTGAYEQYF	TGTGCCAGCGGCTTAACCGGGACAGGGGCTTACGAGCAGTACTTC
TRBV20-1	NA	TRBJ1-2	NA	CSARGVGYDYTF	TGCAGTGCTAGAGGGGTGGGCTATGACTACACCTTC
TRBV2	TRBD2	TRBJ2-2	NA	CASSAAGANTGELFF	TGTGCCAGCAGTGCAGCGGGGGCGAACACCGGGGAGCTGTTTTTT
TRBV6-2/TRBV6-3	NA	TRBJ1-5	NA	CASSDVSRSNQPQHF	TGTGCCAGCAGTGACGTTTCGCGAAGCAATCAGCCCCAGCATTTT
TRBV5-1	TRBD2	TRBJ2-7	NA	CASSMVPGGYEQYF	TGCGCCAGCAGCATGGTGCCGGGAGGCTACGAGCAGTACTTC
TRBV7-6	NA	TRBJ1-6	NA	CASSSTFDNSPLHF	TGTGCCAGCAGCTCCACCTTTGATAATTCACCCCTCCACTTT
TRBV15	TRBD1	TRBJ2-1	NA	CASRVRGSNEQFF	TGTGCCAGCAGGGTCAGGGGGTCCAATGAGCAGTTCTTC
TRBV11-2	TRBD1	TRBJ2-2	many	CASPDREKDTGELFF	TGTGCCAGCCCGGACAGGGAAAAGGACACCGGGGAGCTGTTTTTT
TRBV6-5	NA	TRBJ2-7	NA	CASSQGLLSSYEQYF	TGTGCCAGCAGCCAGGGCTTACTGAGCTCCTACGAGCAGTACTTC
TRBV29-1	NA	TRBJ2-7	NA	CAGTTGLGYAQYF	TGTGCCGGTACTACGGGGCTGGGGTACGCGCAGTACTTC
TRBV7-2	TRBD2	TRBJ2-5	NA	CASSRASGGGGETQYF	TGTGCCAGCAGCCGAGCTAGCGGGGGAGGTGGGGAGACCCAGTACTTC
TRBV7-6	NA	TRBJ1-1	once	CASSIGGGTRPHHEAFF	TGTGCCAGCAGCATTGGAGGCGGGACCCGGCCCCACCATGAAGCTTTCTTT